This TCR beta chain was obtained from a study of blood T cell repertoires in COVID-19. Study at large: In each case, the material was cDNA or gDNA derived from T cells, B-cell-depleted T cells, or PBMCs.

Generated by immunoSEQ multiplex PCR, the TCRdb table keeps only in-frame clones and is missing some. Here the sample spans a few hundred thousand clones, 65% to 85% being singletons. The study counted Cohort 3 donors as recovered given two negative PCRs, clearance, or symptom resolution. This CDR3 spans 16 amino acids. Germline CDR1 and CDR2: MNHEY and SMNVEV (reference sequence). Trimming removed 7 bases at V and 4 bases at J, with 20 bases between. The material sequenced was PBMCs or T cells enriched from blood (not recorded which). The rearrangement joins TRBV27 to TRBJ2-1, with D possibly being TRBD2 (5 bases). The sequence derives from a woman in her forties who had recovered from COVID-19. The CDR3 region is CASISLRAENYNEQFF. The CDR3 nucleotides read TGTGCCAGCATCTCCCTCCGAGCGGAAAATTACAATGAGCAGTTCTTC.